This T cell receptor beta chain was recovered during a study of breast tumors, draining lymph nodes, adjacent tissues. Study outcomes and limitations: Luminal-like breast cancer showed significantly higher tumor–nontumor repertoire similarity than basal-like. The lymph node origin of tumor T cells was framed as consistent with a hypothesis, not demonstrated. Tumor repertoires ranked between lymph nodes and nontumor tissue in diversity, with V and J gene preferences.

MiXCR, applied by TCRdb to the multiplex PCR reads, yields one record per CDR3 protein. The repertoire holds over 200,000 distinct CDR3 sequences, with about a third as singletons. This clonotype appeared a few times. Its cognate antigen is unknown. The lymph nodes were axillary draining lymph nodes from breast cancer patients. The sample taken for sequencing was axillary lymph node tissue. The receptor comes from a female donor with breast cancer. Some clones in this sample may be carry-over from other donors' samples.

This CDR3 is CASSPIYGTPGTTEAFF. CDR3 coding DNA: TGTGCCAGCAGCCCTATATATGGGACTCCCGGGACCACTGAAGCTTTCTTT. The chain combines TRBV11-1 with TRBJ1-1; D possibly corresponds to TRBD1 (5 bases). CDR3 length: 17 residues. V dropped 5 bases and J dropped 4 bases, with 23 bases sitting between them. Germline V gene data show CDR1 as SGHAT and CDR2 as FQDESV (reference sequence).